Reported below is one TCR beta chain. Its cognate antigen is unknown. This record belongs to a study of T cells after posttransplantation cyclophosphamide. Findings and caveats of the study: Donor CD8+ memory clones often dominated recipient blood repertoires at later times.

CDR3 size: 14 residues. Trimming pared 3 bases from V and 1 base from J, leaving 10 bases between. Germline V gene sequence: CDR1 SGHNT, CDR2 YYREEE (reference sequence). Cells defined as naive were viable CD3+CD4+ or CD3+CD8+ and CCR7+CD45RA+CD45RO-CD95-CD27+CD28+. The protocol was immunoSEQ multiplex PCR, while the TCRdb copy is restricted to in-frame clones and leaves out a portion. The top ten hold 0.1% of the sample, which has about 30,000 clones, around 90% seen once. The TCR originated in a man aged 25-45 years in good health and a related stem cell transplant donor. The V gene is TRBV5-4, the J gene TRBJ1-2; D gene ambiguous. Sample: naive CD4+ T cells sorted from blood. CDR3 in DNA: TGTGCCAGCAGCTCCCTGACTCTTAACTATGGCTACACCTTC. This sequence encodes CASSSLTLNYGYTF. Combining the CDR3 with reference TRBV5-4 and TRBJ1-2 gives the whole variable domain ETGVTQSPTHLIKTRGQQVTLRCSSQSGHNTVSWYQQALGQGPQFIFQYYREEENGRGNFPPRFSGLQFPNYSSELNVNALELDDSALYLCASSSLTLNYGYTFGSGTRLTVV.